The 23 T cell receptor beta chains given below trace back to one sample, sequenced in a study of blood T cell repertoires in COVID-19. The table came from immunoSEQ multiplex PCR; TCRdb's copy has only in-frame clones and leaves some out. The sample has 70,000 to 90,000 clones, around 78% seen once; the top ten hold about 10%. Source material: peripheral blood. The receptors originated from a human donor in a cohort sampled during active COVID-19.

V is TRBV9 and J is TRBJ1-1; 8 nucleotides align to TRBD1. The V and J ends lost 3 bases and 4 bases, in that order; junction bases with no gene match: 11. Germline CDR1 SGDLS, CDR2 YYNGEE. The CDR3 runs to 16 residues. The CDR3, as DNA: TGTGCCAGCAGCGACCCAGGACAGGGTTGGGGCACTGAAGCTTTCTTT. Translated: CASSDPGQGWGTEAFF.

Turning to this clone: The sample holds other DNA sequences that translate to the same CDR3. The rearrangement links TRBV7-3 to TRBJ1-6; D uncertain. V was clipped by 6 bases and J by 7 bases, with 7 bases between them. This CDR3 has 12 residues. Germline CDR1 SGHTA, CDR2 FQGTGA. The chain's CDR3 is CASSSGNSPLHF. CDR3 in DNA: TGTGCCAGCAGTTCAGGCAATTCACCCCTCCACTTT.

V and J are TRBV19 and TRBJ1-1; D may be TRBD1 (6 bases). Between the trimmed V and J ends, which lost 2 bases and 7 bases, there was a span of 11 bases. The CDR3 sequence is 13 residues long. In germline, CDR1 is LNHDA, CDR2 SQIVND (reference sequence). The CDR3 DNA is TGTGCCAGTAGTATACGGGACACCCTTGAAGCTTTCTTT. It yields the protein CASSIRDTLEAFF. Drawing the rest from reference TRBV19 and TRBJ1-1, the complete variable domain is DGGITQSPKYLFRKEGQNVTLSCEQNLNHDAMYWYRQDPGQGLRLIYYSQIVNDFQKGDIAEGYSVSREKKESFPLTVTSAQKNPTAFYLCASSIRDTLEAFFGQGTRLTVV.

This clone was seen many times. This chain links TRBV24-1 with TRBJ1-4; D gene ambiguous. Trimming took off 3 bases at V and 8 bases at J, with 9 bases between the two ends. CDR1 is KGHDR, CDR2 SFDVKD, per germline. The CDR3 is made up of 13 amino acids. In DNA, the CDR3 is TGTGCCACCAGTGATGGGCCCGGAGAAAAACTGTTTTTT. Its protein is CATSDGPGEKLFF.

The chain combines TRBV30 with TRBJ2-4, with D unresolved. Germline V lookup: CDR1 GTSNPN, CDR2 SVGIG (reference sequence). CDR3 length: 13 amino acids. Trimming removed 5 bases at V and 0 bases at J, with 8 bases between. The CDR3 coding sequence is TGTGCCTGGGAAGAGGTAGCCAAAAACATTCAGTACTTC. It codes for CAWEEVAKNIQYF. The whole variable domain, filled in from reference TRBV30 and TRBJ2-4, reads SQTIHQWPATLVQPVGSPLSLECTVEGTSNPNLYWYRQAAGRGLQLLFYSVGIGQISSEVPQNLSASRPQDRQFILSSKKLLLSDSGFYLCAWEEVAKNIQYFGAGTRLSVL.

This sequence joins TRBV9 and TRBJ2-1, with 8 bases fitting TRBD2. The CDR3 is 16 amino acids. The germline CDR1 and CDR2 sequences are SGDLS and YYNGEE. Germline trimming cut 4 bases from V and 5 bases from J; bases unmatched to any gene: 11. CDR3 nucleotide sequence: TGTGCCAGCAGCATAACCGGGACTAGGTCGGACAATGAGCAGTTCTTC. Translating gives CASSITGTRSDNEQFF.

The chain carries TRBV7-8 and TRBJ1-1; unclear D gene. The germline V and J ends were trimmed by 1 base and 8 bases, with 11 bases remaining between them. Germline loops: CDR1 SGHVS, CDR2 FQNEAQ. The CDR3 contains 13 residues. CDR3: CASSLGFELEAFF. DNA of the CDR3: TGTGCCAGCAGCTTAGGATTCGAGCTGGAAGCTTTCTTT.

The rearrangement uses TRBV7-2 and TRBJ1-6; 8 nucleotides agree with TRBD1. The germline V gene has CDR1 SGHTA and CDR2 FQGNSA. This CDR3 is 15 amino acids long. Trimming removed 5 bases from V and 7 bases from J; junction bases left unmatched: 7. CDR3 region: CASSLLGQGNSPLHF. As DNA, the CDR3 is TGTGCCAGCAGCCTATTAGGACAGGGAAATTCACCCCTCCACTTT.

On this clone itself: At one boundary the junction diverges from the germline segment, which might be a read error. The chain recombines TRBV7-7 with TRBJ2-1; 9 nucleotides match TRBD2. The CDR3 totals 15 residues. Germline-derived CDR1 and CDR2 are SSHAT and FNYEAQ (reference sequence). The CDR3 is CASSRTTSGRNEQFF. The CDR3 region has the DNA TGTGCTAGCAGCCGCACGACTAGCGGTAGAAATGAGCAGTTCTTC. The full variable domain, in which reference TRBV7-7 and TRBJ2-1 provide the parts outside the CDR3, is GAGVSQSPRYKVTKRGQDVTLRCDPISSHATLYWYQQALGQGPEFLTYFNYEAQPDKSGLPSDRFSAERPEGSISTLTIQRTEQRDSAMYRCASSRTTSGRNEQFFGPGTRLTVL.

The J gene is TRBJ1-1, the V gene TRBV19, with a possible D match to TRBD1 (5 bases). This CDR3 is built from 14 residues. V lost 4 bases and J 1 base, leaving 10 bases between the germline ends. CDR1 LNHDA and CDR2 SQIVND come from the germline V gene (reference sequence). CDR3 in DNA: TGTGCCAGTAGTAGGAACGGACAGAACACTGAAGCTTTCTTT. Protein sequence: CASSRNGQNTEAFF.

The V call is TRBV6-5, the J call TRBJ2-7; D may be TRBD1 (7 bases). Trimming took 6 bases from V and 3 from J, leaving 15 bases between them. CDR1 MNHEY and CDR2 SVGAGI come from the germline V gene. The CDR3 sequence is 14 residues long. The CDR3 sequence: CASRGGTVVYEQYF. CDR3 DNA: TGTGCCAGCAGGGGCGGGACAGTCGTCTACGAGCAGTACTTC.

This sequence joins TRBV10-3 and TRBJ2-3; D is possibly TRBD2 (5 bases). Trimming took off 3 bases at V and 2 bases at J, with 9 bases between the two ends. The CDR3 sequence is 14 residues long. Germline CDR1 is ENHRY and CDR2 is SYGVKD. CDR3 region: CAISDGVYTDTQYF. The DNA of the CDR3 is TGTGCCATCAGTGACGGGGTCTACACAGATACGCAGTATTTT.

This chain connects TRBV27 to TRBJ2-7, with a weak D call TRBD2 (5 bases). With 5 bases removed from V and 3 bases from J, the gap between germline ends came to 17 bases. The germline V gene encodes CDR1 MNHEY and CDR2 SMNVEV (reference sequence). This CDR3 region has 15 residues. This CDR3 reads CASSPRTAPLYEQYF. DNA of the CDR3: TGTGCCAGCAGTCCCCGGACTGCCCCCCTCTACGAGCAGTACTTC.

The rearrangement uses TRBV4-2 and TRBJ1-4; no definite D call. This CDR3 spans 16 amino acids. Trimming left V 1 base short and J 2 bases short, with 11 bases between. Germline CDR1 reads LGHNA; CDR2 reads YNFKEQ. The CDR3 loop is CASSQVQTGTNEKLFF. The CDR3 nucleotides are TGTGCCAGCAGCCAAGTCCAGACGGGTACTAATGAAAAACTGTTTTTT.

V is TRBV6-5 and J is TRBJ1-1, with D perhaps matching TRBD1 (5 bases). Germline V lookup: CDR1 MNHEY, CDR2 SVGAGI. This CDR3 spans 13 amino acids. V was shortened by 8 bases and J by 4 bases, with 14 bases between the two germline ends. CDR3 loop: CASLPVQGTEAFF. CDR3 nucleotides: TGTGCCAGCCTTCCAGTCCAGGGCACTGAAGCTTTCTTT.

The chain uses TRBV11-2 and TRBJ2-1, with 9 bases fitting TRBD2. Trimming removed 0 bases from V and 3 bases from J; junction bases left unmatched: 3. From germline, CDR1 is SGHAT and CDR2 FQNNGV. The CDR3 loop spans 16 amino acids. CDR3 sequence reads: CASSLDAGGYYNEQFF. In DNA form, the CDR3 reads TGTGCCAGCAGCTTAGATGCGGGAGGGTACTACAATGAGCAGTTCTTC.

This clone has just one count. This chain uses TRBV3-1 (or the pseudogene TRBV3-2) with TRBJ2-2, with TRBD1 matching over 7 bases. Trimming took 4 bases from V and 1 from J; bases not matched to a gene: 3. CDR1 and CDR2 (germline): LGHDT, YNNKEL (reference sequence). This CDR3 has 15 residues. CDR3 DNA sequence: TGTGCCAGCAGCCCGGGACAGATGAACACCGGGGAGCTGTTTTTT. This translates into CASSPGQMNTGELFF.

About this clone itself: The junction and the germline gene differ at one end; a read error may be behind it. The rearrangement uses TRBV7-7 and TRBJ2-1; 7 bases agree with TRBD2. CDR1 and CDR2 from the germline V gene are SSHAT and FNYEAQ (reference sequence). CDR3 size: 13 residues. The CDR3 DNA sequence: TGTGCTAGCAGCCCCATAGCGGGTCGGGAGCAGTTCTTC. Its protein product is CASSPIAGREQFF.

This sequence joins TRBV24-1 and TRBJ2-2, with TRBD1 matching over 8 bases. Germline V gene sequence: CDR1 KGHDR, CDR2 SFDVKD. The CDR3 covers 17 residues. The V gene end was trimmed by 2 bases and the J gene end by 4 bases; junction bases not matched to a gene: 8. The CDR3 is CATSDSRTGKGTGELFF. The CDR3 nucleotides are TGTGCCACCAGTGATTCAAGGACAGGGAAAGGCACCGGGGAGCTGTTTTTT.

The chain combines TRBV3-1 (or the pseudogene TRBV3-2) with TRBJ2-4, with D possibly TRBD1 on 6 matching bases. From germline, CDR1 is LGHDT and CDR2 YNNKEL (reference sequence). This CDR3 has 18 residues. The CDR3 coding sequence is TGTGCTCACAGCCGGTGGGGGCCGGAGATTATGGCCAAAAACATTCAGTACTTC. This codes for CAHSRWGPEIMAKNIQYF.

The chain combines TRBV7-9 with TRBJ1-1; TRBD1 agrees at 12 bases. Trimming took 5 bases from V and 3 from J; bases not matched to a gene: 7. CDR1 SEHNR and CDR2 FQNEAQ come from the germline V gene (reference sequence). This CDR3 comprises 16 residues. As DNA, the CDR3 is TGTGCCAGCAGCCCCGGGACAGGGGGCAGGGACACTGAAGCTTTCTTT. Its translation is CASSPGTGGRDTEAFF.

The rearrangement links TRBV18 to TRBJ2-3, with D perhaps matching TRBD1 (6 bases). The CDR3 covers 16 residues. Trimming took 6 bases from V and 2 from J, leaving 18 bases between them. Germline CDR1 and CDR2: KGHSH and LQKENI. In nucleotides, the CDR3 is TGTGCCAGCTCCCTCTCCACAGGGTTGGCCACAGATACGCAGTATTTT. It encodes CASSLSTGLATDTQYF. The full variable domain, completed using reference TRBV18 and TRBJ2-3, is NAGVMQNPRHLVRRRGQEARLRCSPMKGHSHVYWYRQLPEEGLKFMVYLQKENIIDESGMPKERFSAEFPKEGPSILRIQQVVRGDSAAYFCASSLSTGLATDTQYFGPGTRLTVL.

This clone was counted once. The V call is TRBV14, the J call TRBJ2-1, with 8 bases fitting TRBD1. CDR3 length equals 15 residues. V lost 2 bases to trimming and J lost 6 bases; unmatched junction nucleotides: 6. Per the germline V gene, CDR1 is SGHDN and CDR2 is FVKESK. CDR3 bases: TGTGCCAGCAGCCAACCGGGGACAGGCTTCAATGAGCAGTTCTTC. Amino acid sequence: CASSQPGTGFNEQFF.